This is a list of T cell receptor beta chains from one sample in a study of blood T cell repertoires in COVID-19. Data came from immunoSEQ multiplex PCR; TCRdb stores just in-frame clones and leaves some out. The table shows around 100,000 clones, with 70% to 80% occurring only once. The sequenced material came from peripheral blood. These receptors were taken from a man in his 70s with active or convalescent COVID-19. CDR3s include the opening cysteine and the closing phenylalanine or tryptophan. Fields, in order: J gene, V gene, D gene, CDR3 length, clone size, CDR3 DNA, CDR3 protein. The D gene is left open where the match is weak. Size is omitted from some rows. Given values are once, few, many or a class for expanded clones.

>TRBJ2-3|TRBV27|-|15|few
TGTGCCAGCAGTTTGGGGTGGAGCGGTGCAGATACGCAGTATTTT
CASSLGWSGADTQYF
>TRBJ1-6|TRBV5-1|TRBD1|15|-
TGCGCCAGCAGCGGAGGGGACAGGGGAAATTCACCCCTCCACTTT
CASSGGDRGNSPLHF
>TRBJ2-7|TRBV3-1/TRBV3-2|TRBD2|13|-
TGTGCCAGCAGCCCCAGCGGGAGATACGAGCAGTACTTC
CASSPSGRYEQYF
>TRBJ2-2|TRBV4-1|-|14|-
TGCGCCAGCAGCCAAGACGGAGGATCCGGGGAGCTGTTTTTT
CASSQDGGSGELFF
>TRBJ1-3|TRBV7-9|-|14|-
TGTGCCAGCAGCTTAGGGGCCTCTGGAAACACCATATATTTT
CASSLGASGNTIYF
>TRBJ2-1|TRBV6-1|TRBD2|20|-
TGTGCCAGCAGTGAAAAACTAGCGGGCTTACTATTCAGCTCCTACAATGAGCAGTTCTTC
CASSEKLAGLLFSSYNEQFF
>TRBJ2-3|TRBV27|TRBD2|16|-
TGTGCCAGCAGTTCGCGGACGCGGGGGAACACAGATACGCAGTATTTT
CASSSRTRGNTDTQYF
>TRBJ1-2|TRBV30|-|13|-
TGTGCCTGGAGTGGAGGGGGAGGGTATGGCTACACCTTC
CAWSGGGGYGYTF
>TRBJ2-5|TRBV6-6|TRBD2|15|-
TGTGCCAGCAGTTGGACTAGCGGCCAACAAGAGACCCAGTACTTC
CASSWTSGQQETQYF
>TRBJ2-3|TRBV5-1|TRBD2|19|-
TGCGCCAGCAGCTTGACTAGCGGGGTCTCCGTTCGTAGCACAGATACGCAGTATTTT
CASSLTSGVSVRSTDTQYF
>TRBJ1-1|TRBV24-1|TRBD1|12|-
TGTGCCACCCGAGGGACAGCCACTGAAGCTTTCTTT
CATRGTATEAFF
>TRBJ1-3|TRBV4-1|-|15|few
TGCGCCAGCAGCCAAGTGTTCGGGGCTGGAAACACCATATATTTT
CASSQVFGAGNTIYF
>TRBJ2-2|TRBV30|TRBD2|14|-
TGTGCCTGGAGACTAGCGGGAGGCCCGCGGGAGCTGTTTTTT
CAWRLAGGPRELFF
>TRBJ2-7|TRBV5-5|TRBD1|16|many
TGTGCCAGCAGCTTGGGGCCAGGGGGCGCCTTGAGGGAGCAGTACTTC
CASSLGPGGALREQYF
>TRBJ2-3|TRBV7-6|TRBD2|16|-
TGTGCCAGCAGCTTAGTGGGCGGGAGTGCTGGAGATACGCAGTATTTT
CASSLVGGSAGDTQYF
>TRBJ1-3|TRBV5-5|-|16|-
TGTGCCAGCAGCCTGCTGGGGGCAGGGGCTGGAAACACCATATATTTT
CASSLLGAGAGNTIYF
>TRBJ2-1|TRBV19|-|14|-
TGTGCCAGTAGTACGAGTTCCTTCGGGGTCCAGCAGTTCTTC
CASSTSSFGVQQFF
>TRBJ1-6|TRBV5-8|TRBD1|15|-
TGTGCCAGCAGCTTGGCGACAGGGCTCAATTCACCCCTCCACTTT
CASSLATGLNSPLHF
>TRBJ2-7|TRBV18|-|13|-
TGTGCCAGCTCATCCTCACAGCCGGGGGAGCAGTACTTC
CASSSSQPGEQYF
>TRBJ1-2|TRBV10-3|-|13|-
TGTGCCATCAGTGAGGCAGGGAACTATGGCTACACCTTC
CAISEAGNYGYTF
>TRBJ2-3|TRBV5-6|-|15|-
TGTGCCAGCAGCCTGAGGGCCACTAGCACAGATACGCAGTATTTT
CASSLRATSTDTQYF
>TRBJ2-1|TRBV5-4|-|14|-
TGTGCCAGCAGCTTGAGGAGCTCCTACAATGAGCAGTTCTTC
CASSLRSSYNEQFF
>TRBJ2-1|TRBV10-3|TRBD2|15|-
TGTGCCATCGGGGGGACTAGCGGGATCTACAATGAGCAGTTCTTC
CAIGGTSGIYNEQFF
>TRBJ1-4|TRBV7-2|-|13|-
TGTGCCAGCGCGGGACGGGGTGGGGAAAAACTGTTTTTT
CASAGRGGEKLFF
>TRBJ2-5|TRBV6-5|TRBD1|13|-
TGTGCCAGCAGTTACTGGGACAGAGAGACCCAGTACTTC
CASSYWDRETQYF
>TRBJ2-1|TRBV2|TRBD1|13|few
TGTGCCAGCAGTGGGACAGGGCTGCGCGAGCAGTTCTTC
CASSGTGLREQFF
>TRBJ1-2|TRBV4-1|-|14|-
TGCGCCAGCAGCCAAGTGGGCGAGAGCTATGGCTACACCTTC
CASSQVGESYGYTF
>TRBJ2-1|TRBV28|-|17|-
TGTGCCAGCAGTCCCCTGGGAGGTTACAGCTCCTACAATGAGCAGTTCTTC
CASSPLGGYSSYNEQFF
>TRBJ2-7|TRBV7-2|-|13|-
TGTGCCAGCAGCCGACAGAGCTCCTACGAGCAGTACTTC
CASSRQSSYEQYF
>TRBJ1-5|TRBV6-5|TRBD1|16|-
TGTGCCAGCAGTTACTCGAGGAGGGACAGATATCAGCCCCAGCATTTT
CASSYSRRDRYQPQHF